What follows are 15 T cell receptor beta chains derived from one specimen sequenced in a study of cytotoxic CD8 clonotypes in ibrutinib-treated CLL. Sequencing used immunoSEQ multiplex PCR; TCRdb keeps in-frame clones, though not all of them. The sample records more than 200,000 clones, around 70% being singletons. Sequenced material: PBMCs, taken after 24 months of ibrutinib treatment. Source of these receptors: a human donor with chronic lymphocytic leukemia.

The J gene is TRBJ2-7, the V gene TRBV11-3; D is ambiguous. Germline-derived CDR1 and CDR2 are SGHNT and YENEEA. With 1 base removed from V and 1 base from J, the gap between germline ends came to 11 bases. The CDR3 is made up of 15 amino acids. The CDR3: CASSLGPGPSYEQYF. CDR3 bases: TGTGCCAGCAGCTTAGGCCCCGGTCCTTCCTACGAGCAGTACTTC.

The CDR3 loop is CASSDENEKLFF. CDR3 DNA: TGTGCCAGCAGTGACGAGAATGAAAAACTGTTTTTT. The chain employs TRBV2 and TRBJ1-4, with no clear D. V lost 3 bases to trimming and J lost 5 bases, with 4 bases between them. The CDR3 is 12 amino acids. Per germline, CDR1 SNHLY and CDR2 FYNNEI.

CDR3 loop: CASTIMLEYNEQFF. The CDR3 DNA follows: TGTGCCAGCACTATAATGCTGGAGTACAATGAGCAGTTCTTC. The V gene is TRBV28, the J gene TRBJ2-1, with unresolved D. Per the germline V gene, CDR1 is MDHEN and CDR2 is SYDVKM. Between the trimmed V and J ends, which lost 7 bases and 4 bases, there was a span of 14 bases. The CDR3 consists of 14 residues.

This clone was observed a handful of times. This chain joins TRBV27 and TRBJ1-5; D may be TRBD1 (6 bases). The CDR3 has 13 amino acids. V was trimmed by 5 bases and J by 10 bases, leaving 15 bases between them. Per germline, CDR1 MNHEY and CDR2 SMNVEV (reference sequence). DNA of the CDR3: TGTGCCAGCAGTCCCTCATACAGGGTCCCCCAGCATTTT. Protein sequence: CASSPSYRVPQHF.

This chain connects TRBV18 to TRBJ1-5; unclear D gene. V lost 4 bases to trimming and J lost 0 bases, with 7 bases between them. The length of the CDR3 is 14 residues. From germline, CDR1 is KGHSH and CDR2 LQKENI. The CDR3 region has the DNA TGTGCCAGCTCACGGGCTAGTAGCAATCAGCCCCAGCATTTT. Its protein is CASSRASSNQPQHF.

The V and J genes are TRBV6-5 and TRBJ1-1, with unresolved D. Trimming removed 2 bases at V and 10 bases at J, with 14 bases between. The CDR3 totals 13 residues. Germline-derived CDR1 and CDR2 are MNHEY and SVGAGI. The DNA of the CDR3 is TGTGCCAGCAGTTACGAAGAGTCTGCTCCAGCTTTCTTT. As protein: CASSYEESAPAFF.

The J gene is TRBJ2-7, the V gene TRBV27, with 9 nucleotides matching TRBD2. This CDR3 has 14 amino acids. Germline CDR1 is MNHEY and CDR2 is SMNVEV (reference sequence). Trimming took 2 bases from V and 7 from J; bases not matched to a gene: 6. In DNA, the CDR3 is TGTGCCAGCAGTTTAGGGTTAGCGGGAGTGGAGCAGTACTTC. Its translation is CASSLGLAGVEQYF.

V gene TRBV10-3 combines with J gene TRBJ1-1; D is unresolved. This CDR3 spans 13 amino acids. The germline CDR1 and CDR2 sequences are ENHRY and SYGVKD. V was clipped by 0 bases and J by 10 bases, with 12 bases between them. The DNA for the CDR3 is TGTGCCATCAGTGAGTCCGGGGTTTCAGGAGCTTTCTTT. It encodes CAISESGVSGAFF.

CDR3 coding DNA: TGTGCCACCTCACAGCAAGCTAAGCAGTTCTTC. This gives the protein CATSQQAKQFF. The chain uses TRBV2 and TRBJ2-1; D call uncertain. The V end lost 10 bases, the J end lost 11 bases, and 15 bases lay between the germline ends. This CDR3 contains 11 residues. Germline V CDR1 and CDR2: SNHLY, FYNNEI.

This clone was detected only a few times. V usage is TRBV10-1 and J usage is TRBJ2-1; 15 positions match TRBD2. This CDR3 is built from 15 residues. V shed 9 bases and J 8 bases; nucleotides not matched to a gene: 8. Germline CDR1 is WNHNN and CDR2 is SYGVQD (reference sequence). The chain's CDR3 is CARPGLAGGPDEQFF. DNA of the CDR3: TGCGCCAGACCAGGACTAGCGGGAGGGCCGGATGAGCAGTTCTTC.

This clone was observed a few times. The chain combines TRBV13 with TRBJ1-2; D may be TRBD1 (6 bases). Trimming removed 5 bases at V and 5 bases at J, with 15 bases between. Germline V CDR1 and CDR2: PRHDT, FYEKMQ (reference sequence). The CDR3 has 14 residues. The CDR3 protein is CASSQRTVSYGYTF. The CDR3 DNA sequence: TGTGCCAGCAGCCAGAGGACAGTCTCGTATGGCTACACCTTC.

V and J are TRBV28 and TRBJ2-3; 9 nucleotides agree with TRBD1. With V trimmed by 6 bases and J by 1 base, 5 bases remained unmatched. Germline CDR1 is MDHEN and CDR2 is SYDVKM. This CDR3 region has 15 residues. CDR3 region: CASSLQGAGTDTQYF. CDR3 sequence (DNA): TGTGCCAGCAGCCTACAGGGGGCTGGCACAGATACGCAGTATTTT.

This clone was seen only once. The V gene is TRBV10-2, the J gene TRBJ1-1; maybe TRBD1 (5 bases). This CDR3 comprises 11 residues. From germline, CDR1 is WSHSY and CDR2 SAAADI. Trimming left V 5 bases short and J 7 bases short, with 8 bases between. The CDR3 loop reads CASSKGFEAFF. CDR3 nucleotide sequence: TGCGCCAGCAGTAAGGGGTTTGAAGCTTTCTTT.

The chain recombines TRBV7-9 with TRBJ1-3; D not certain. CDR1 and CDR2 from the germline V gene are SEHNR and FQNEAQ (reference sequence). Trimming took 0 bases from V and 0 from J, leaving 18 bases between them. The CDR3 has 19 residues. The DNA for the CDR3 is TGTGCCAGCAGCTTAGCCTTGGCGATGGGAAACAGCTCTGGAAACACCATATATTTT. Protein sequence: CASSLALAMGNSSGNTIYF.

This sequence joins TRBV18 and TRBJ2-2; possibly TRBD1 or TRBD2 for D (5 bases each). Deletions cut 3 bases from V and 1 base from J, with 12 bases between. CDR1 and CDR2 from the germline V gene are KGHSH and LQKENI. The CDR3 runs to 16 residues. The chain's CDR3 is CASSPIGAQNTGELFF. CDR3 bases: TGTGCCAGCTCACCTATCGGGGCCCAGAACACCGGGGAGCTGTTTTTT.